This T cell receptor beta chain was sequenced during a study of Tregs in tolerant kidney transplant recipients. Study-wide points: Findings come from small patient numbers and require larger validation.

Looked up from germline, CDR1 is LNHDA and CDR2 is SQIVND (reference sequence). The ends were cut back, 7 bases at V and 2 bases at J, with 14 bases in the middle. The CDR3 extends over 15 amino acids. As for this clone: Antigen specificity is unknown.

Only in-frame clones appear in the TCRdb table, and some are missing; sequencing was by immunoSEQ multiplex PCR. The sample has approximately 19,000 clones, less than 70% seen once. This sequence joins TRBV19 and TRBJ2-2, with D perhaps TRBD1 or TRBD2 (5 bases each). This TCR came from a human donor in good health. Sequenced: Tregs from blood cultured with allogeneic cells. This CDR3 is CASTPGPLNTGELFF. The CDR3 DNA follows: TGTGCCAGTACCCCGGGACCCCTTAACACCGGGGAGCTGTTTTTT.